The present TCR beta chain was sequenced within a study of shared clonotypes between healthy human individuals. Study summary: Three plates each covered CD4 naive and memory; CD8 naive two, CD8 memory one.

Assay used: immunoSEQ multiplex PCR; TCRdb lists only in-frame clones, some missing. The table has hundreds of thousands of clones, 73% seen once. Germline V CDR1 and CDR2: ENHRY, SYGVKD. The junction had 7 bases not matched to a gene; V was cut back by 6 bases and J by 0 bases. The CDR3 is made up of 15 amino acids. This TCR derives from a young woman in good health. The chain carries TRBV10-3 and TRBJ2-7; TRBD1 matches 8 bases. Sequencing was performed on memory CD4+ T cells sorted from blood. Subset indicated: CD45RA-negative fraction. CDR3 residues: CAIRGGQGRSYEQYF. In DNA form, the CDR3 reads TGTGCCATCAGGGGTGGACAGGGACGCTCCTACGAGCAGTACTTC.